Sequencing of this T cell receptor (beta chain) was carried out in a study of T cell responses to AZD1222 COVID-19 vaccine. Points from the study as a whole: Among vaccine-associated CD4 TCRs, coverage spanned spike, with dominance at 160-218 and 743-854. At study baseline, merely six AZD1222 recipients were seropositive. Increased Spike-specific TCR breadth and depth were observed after two AZD1222 doses. It was only after the peak T cell response that any repertoires were sampled.

TCRdb's table, derived via immunoSEQ multiplex PCR, lists solely in-frame clones and lacks some. The sample shows about 100,000 clones, about 87% of them seen only once. Comment on this clone: Its antigen is unidentified.

This CDR3 spans 16 amino acids. The source was peripheral blood, collected on day 0 of AZD1222 vaccination. V is TRBV21-1 and J is TRBJ2-3; TRBD1 is the table's D call, not checked against the DNA. TRBV21-1 is reported as a pseudogene. The receptor comes from an adult in good health. Here the CDR3 DNA reads TGTGCCAGCAGCAAAGATCGGGCAGGGGTTACAGATACGCAGTATTTT. Protein: CASSKDRAGVTDTQYF.